This TCR beta chain derives from a study of control samples from healthy donors and cancer patients. The germline gives CDR1 SGHVS, CDR2 FNYEAQ. The CDR3 loop spans 14 amino acids. V was trimmed by 0 bases and J by 1 base, leaving 7 bases between them. The method was immunoSEQ multiplex PCR; TCRdb's version includes in-frame clones alone and lacks a portion of them. Among about 170,000 clones listed, 75% to 95% were seen once. This rearrangement joins TRBV7-6 to TRBJ2-7, with TRBD2 as a possible D gene (6 bases). The TCR sequence derives from a woman in her 30s in good health. The sample taken for sequencing was blood. CDR3 sequence reads: CASSLAGLSYEQYF. The CDR3 DNA reads as TGTGCCAGCAGCTTAGCGGGACTTTCCTACGAGCAGTACTTC.